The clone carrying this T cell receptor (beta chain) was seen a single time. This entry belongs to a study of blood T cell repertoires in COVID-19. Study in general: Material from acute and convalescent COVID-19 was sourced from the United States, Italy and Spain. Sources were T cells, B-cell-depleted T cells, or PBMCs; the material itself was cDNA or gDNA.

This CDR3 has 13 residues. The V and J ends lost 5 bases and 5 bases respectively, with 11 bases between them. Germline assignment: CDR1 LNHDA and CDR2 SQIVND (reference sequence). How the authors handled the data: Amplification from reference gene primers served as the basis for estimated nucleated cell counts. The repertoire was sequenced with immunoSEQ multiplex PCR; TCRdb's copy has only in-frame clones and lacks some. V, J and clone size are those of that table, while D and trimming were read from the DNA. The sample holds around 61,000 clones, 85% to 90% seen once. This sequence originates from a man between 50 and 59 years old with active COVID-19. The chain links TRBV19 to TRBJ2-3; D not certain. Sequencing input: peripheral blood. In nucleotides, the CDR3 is TGTGCCAGTAGTCGGAGACTGGTAGATACGCAGTATTTT. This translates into CASSRRLVDTQYF.